This TCR beta chain was sequenced for a study of breast tumors, draining lymph nodes, adjacent tissues. Germline CDR1 and CDR2: DFQATT and SNEGSKA (reference sequence). The junction had 9 bases not matched to a gene; V was cut back by 5 bases and J by 9 bases. The CDR3 has 13 residues. This clonotype was counted ten times or more. The lymph nodes were axillary draining lymph nodes from breast cancer patients. TCRdb called the multiplex PCR reads again in MiXCR, with one record for every CDR3 protein. The table lists about 230,000 distinct CDR3 sequences, approximately 29% of them singletons. The sequenced sample consisted of axillary lymph node tissue. The TCR comes from a female donor with breast cancer. Some clones in this sample may be carry-over from other donors' samples. The J gene is TRBJ2-2, the V gene TRBV20-1, with 7 bases identical to TRBD1. CDR3 DNA sequence: TGCAGTGCTTTCGAGGGGGCGCGGCGGGAGCTGTTTTTT. Translated, it gives CSAFEGARRELFF.